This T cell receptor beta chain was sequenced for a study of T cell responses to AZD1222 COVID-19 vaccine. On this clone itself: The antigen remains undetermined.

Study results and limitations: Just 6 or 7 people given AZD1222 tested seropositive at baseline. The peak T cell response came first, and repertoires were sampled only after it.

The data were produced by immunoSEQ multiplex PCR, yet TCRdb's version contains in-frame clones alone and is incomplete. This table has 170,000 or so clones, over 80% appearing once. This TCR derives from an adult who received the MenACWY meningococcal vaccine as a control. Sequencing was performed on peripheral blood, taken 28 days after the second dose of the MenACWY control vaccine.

The CDR3 region has the DNA TGTGCCAGTAGTATTCAGGGCGGGGCCAACGTCCTGACTTTC. This gives the protein CASSIQGGANVLTF. The chain employs TRBV19 and TRBJ2-6; a weak D match, TRBD1 (5 bases). Germline values: CDR1 LNHDA, CDR2 SQIVND (reference sequence). V dropped 3 bases and J dropped 4 bases, with 7 bases sitting between them. There are 14 residues in the CDR3.